The T cell receptor (beta chain) under discussion was sequenced for a study of T cell clones after liver transplantation (dated by TCRdb to between 2018 and 2021). With regard to the full study: The samples were obtained from ITN030ST, a randomized trial that attempted immunosuppression withdrawal within 2 years after liver transplantation. Donor-reactive T cell clones were identified by TCRbeta sequencing after a pre-transplant mixed lymphocyte reaction and then tracked in post-transplant blood. Third party-reactive TCRbeta sequences were also identified from pre-transplant MLRs to serve as an antigen-independent comparator for donor-reactive sequences. Three of the eight recipients were HCV-positive; the others were transplanted for non-autoimmune, non-viral indications. Subjects received no induction therapy and standard immunosuppression until randomization at 12-24 months post-transplant. Tolerance was defined as complete immunosuppression withdrawal for at least one year with no rise in liver enzymes beyond twice the upper limit of normal. Blood samples were collected pre-transplant, then pre-randomization ahead of withdrawal, and finally post-randomization once withdrawal had either been completed or failed. A cohort of 8 liver transplant recipients was studied, of whom 3 were classified as tolerant and 5 as non-tolerant.

Points the paper makes about the study in general: When repertoire turnover was accounted for, significantly reduced detection of donor-reactive sequences was found in 7 of 8 subjects for CD4 and in 8 of 8 subjects for CD8. Without allograft tissue specimens, donor-reactive T cells may have migrated into the graft rather than being deleted. Low numbers of available donor cells limited the measurable donor-reactive repertoire in a couple of subjects. Donor-reactive sequences decreased more than third party-reactive sequences, which suggests partial antigen-specific deletion that was not related to withdrawal success. The conclusions were considered preliminary, being limited by small, heterogeneous patient numbers and non-standardized post-transplant time points. A significant post-transplant decrease in circulating donor-reactive CD4 TCRbeta sequences was observed in most of the 8 subjects, irrespective of tolerance or HCV status.

Unstimulated PBMCs, after thawing, were stained for CD3, CD4 and CD8 and then FACS-sorted into CD3+CD4+ and CD3+CD8+ populations. All 8 studied subjects were randomized to withdrawal of immunosuppression. The Qiagen DNeasy Blood and Tissue Kit was used to isolate genomic DNA. High-throughput TCRbeta CDR3 sequencing of frozen genomic DNA was performed by immunoSEQ, including PCR amplification, mapping, bias correction and internal controls. Turning to the authors' computational methods: Only productive rearrangements were retained, with each unique TCRbeta sequence defined by its CDR3 nucleotide sequence together with its V and J gene. For classification of a sequence as donor-reactive, at least 5-fold expansion in CFSE-low cells relative to unstimulated pre-transplant cells and a frequency of at least 0.01% were required. Minimum frequency thresholds were set for each subject on the basis of the unstimulated sample with the lowest template count, so that a detection power of at least 90% was ensured. Jensen-Shannon divergence between the top 1000 TCRbeta sequences post-transplant and pre-transplant was used to measure repertoire turnover. Two-sided Fisher's exact tests were used to test for changes in the detection of donor-reactive sequences. TCRdb holds this immuneACCESS table with in-frame rearrangements only. Some clones are missing; in checked studies, unresolved V genes explain under half, and the rest has no known cause. The V and J calls and clone size were taken over from that table, and D and trimming were inferred from the DNA. The sample table contains some 50,000 clones; only one count was recorded for roughly 70% of them. The top ten clones comprise around 9.7% of the sample.

Notes on this clone: The target of this receptor is not known. Per-nucleotide qualities are absent, and no much larger clonotype sits a single base away.

As encoded in the germline V gene (reference sequence), CDR1 is MNHNY while CDR2 is SVGAGI. The junction shows trimming of 7 bases on V and 6 bases on J, plus 18 bases between the germline ends. Measured from the cysteine to the phenylalanine, the CDR3 is 14 residues long. Solely the CDR3 DNA is kept, with 42 bases framed from the first base. Recombination joined TRBV6-6 with TRBJ2-5; the D gene could be TRBD1 or TRBD2, each one agreeing over 5 bases. The sequence came from a human patient who received a liver transplant. A transplant means some T cells may be of graft donor rather than patient origin. The sample here was CD4+ T cells from blood, taken at the 22-month timepoint. The CDR3 here reads CASTPNGARQTQYF. Read as DNA, the sequence is TGTGCCAGCACCCCCAACGGGGCCCGGCAGACCCAGTACTTC.